This entry features one T cell receptor (beta chain) sequence. Its specificity is not known. At one boundary the junction diverges from the germline segment, which might be a read error. Germline lookup yields CDR1 MNHEY and CDR2 SVGAGI. This CDR3 has 12 residues. The sample belongs to a study of blood T cells in healthy people across ages. Looking at the study overall: There was about one barcoded beta molecule captured by template switching per two T cells. General study points: Strong correlation was found linking TCR beta diversity to naive T cell percentage. Expanded clonotype changes were possibly confounded by unknown donor CMV status.

PCR was performed a second time for about 7 to 12 cycles using a sample-barcoded 5' primer and a J-beta primer mix. TCRdb independently ran MiXCR on the 5' RACE reads; one entry per CDR3 protein. The sample has hundreds of thousands of distinct CDR3 sequences; around 46% are singletons. This chain joins TRBV6-5 and TRBJ2-1; D may be TRBD2 (6 bases). Sequencing input: blood. This TCR came from a woman aged 60-75 years in good health. CDR3 amino acids: CAGSPRGDEQFF. In DNA, the CDR3 is TGTGCCGGCAGCCCCCGCGGGGATGAGCAGTTCTTC.